The 6 T cell receptor beta chains below all came from one sample that was sequenced in a study of cytomegalovirus exposure and HLA in healthy donors. PCR involved 60 Vbeta and 13 Jbeta primers. Measured with immunoSEQ multiplex PCR; TCRdb has only the in-frame clones, and not every one. Of about 140,000 clones in the sample, around 80% were seen once. The source material was PBMCs. These receptors all stem from a man younger than 45 in good health and CMV-seronegative.

CDR3 nucleotides: TGTGCCAGCAGTTTGGCCGGGACAGGGGTGCACTATGGCTACACCTTC. Amino acids: CASSLAGTGVHYGYTF. The V and J genes are TRBV28 and TRBJ1-2; 10 bases are shared with TRBD1. The CDR3 spans 16 residues. In germline, CDR1 is MDHEN, CDR2 SYDVKM. Losses at the gene ends were 3 bases for V and 3 bases for J; bases not matched to a gene: 7.

CDR3 region: CASSLEWAGGYTF. The CDR3 DNA follows: TGCGCCAGCAGCTTGGAGTGGGCGGGGGGCTACACCTTC. This rearrangement joins TRBV5-1 to TRBJ1-2; the D is unclear. The V and J ends lost 0 bases and 8 bases respectively, with 11 bases between them. CDR1 is SGHRS, CDR2 YFSETQ, per germline. The CDR3 runs 13 residues. Combining the CDR3 with reference TRBV5-1 and TRBJ1-2 gives the whole variable domain KAGVTQTPRYLIKTRGQQVTLSCSPISGHRSVSWYQQTPGQGLQFLFEYFSETQRNKGNFPGRFSGRQFSNSRSEMNVSTLELGDSALYLCASSLEWAGGYTFGSGTRLTVV.

This chain links TRBV7-9 with TRBJ1-2; D is unresolved. Trimming took off 5 bases at V and 4 bases at J, with 5 bases between the two ends. This CDR3 has 11 amino acids. Germline CDR1 SEHNR, CDR2 FQNEAQ (reference sequence). CDR3 nucleotide sequence: TGTGCCAGCAGCCGGGTCTATGGCTACACCTTC. Its translation: CASSRVYGYTF. The variable domain in full, completed from reference TRBV7-9 and TRBJ1-2, reads DTGVSQNPRHKITKRGQNVTFRCDPISEHNRLYWYRQTLGQGPEFLTYFQNEAQLEKSRLLSDRFSAERPKGSFSTLEIQRTEQGDSAMYLCASSRVYGYTFGSGTRLTVV.

There are a few counts of this clone. This chain connects TRBV6-1 to TRBJ1-1; 9 nucleotides line up with TRBD1. CDR1 and CDR2 (germline): MNHNS, SASEGT. This CDR3 region has 14 residues. After removal of 5 bases from V and 5 bases from J, the junction contained 6 bases not matched to a gene. CDR3 coding DNA: TGTGCCAGCAGTCGGACAGGGGTTTGGACTGAAGCTTTCTTT. It encodes CASSRTGVWTEAFF.

The rearrangement uses TRBV28 and TRBJ2-6, with D possibly being TRBD2 (6 bases). Germline V lookup: CDR1 MDHEN, CDR2 SYDVKM. The CDR3 is made up of 16 amino acids. Trimming left V 8 bases short and J 2 bases short, with 16 bases between. The CDR3 region is CASGGAGYPGANVLTF. For the CDR3, the DNA is TGTGCCAGCGGGGGTGCGGGGTACCCTGGGGCCAACGTCCTGACTTTC.

The chain couples TRBV6-4 to TRBJ1-2; 7 bases align to TRBD1. This CDR3 comprises 15 residues. The V segment lost 2 bases and the J segment 9 bases; nucleotides outside the gene matches: 12. In germline, CDR1 is MRHNA, CDR2 SNTAGT. Written as DNA, the CDR3 is TGTGCCAGCAGTGACCATGCAGGGGGAGCGAATCGCTACACCTTC. The encoded protein is CASSDHAGGANRYTF.